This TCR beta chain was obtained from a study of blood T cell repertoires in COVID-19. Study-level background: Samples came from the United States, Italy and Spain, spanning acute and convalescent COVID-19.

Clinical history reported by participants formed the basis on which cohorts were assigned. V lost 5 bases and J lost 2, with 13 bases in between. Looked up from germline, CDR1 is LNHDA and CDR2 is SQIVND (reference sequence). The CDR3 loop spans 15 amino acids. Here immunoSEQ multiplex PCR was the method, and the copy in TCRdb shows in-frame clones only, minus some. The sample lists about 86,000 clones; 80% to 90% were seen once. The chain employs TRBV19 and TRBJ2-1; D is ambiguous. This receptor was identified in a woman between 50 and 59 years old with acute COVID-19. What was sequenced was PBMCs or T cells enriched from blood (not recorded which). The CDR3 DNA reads TGTGCCAGTAGTGCCTCCCGGGTCCCCTACAATGAGCAGTTCTTC. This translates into CASSASRVPYNEQFF.